These 20 T cell receptor beta chains share one sample of origin, sequenced in a study of shared clonotypes between healthy human individuals (TCRdb year 2020). Receptor amplification or capture employed the immunoSEQ multiplex PCR assay. TCRdb holds this immuneACCESS table with in-frame rearrangements only. Some clones are missing; in checked studies, unresolved V genes explain under half, and the rest has no known cause. In all, the sample holds roughly 2.5 million clones, and 85% to 95% of those were seen once. Around 0.14% of the sample is held by the ten biggest clonotypes. The sequenced sample consisted of naive CD4+ T cells sorted from blood. In light of the paper, this sample's cell subset or site label describes: CD45RA+ positively selected. Receptors originate from a man between 18 and 29 years old in good health.

The gene calls are TRBV6-6 and TRBJ1-1; 11 bases are shared with TRBD1. V was pared by 6 bases and J by 6 bases, with 6 bases of the junction left unmatched. CDR1 is MNHNY and CDR2 is SVGAGI in the germline V gene (reference sequence). The CDR3 is made up of 14 amino acids. In DNA, the CDR3 is TGTGCCAGCAGCCTGGGACAGGGGGTTTCTGAAGCTTTCTTT. Translating gives CASSLGQGVSEAFF.

The V call is TRBV28, the J call TRBJ2-2, with D possibly matching TRBD1 (5 bases). Trimming left V 5 bases short and J 4 bases short, with 14 bases between. The CDR3 consists of 15 residues. The germline gives CDR1 MDHEN, CDR2 SYDVKM. The CDR3 DNA sequence: TGTGCCAGCAGTCGAGACAGTGTACCCACCGGGGAGCTGTTTTTT. Translating gives CASSRDSVPTGELFF.

The chain employs TRBV10-3 and TRBJ2-7; a weak D match, TRBD2 (5 bases). Germline loops: CDR1 ENHRY, CDR2 SYGVKD. V was pared by 6 bases and J by 2 bases, with 14 bases between. There are 14 residues in the CDR3. This chain's CDR3 is CAIRLDGGTYEQYF. CDR3 in DNA: TGTGCCATCAGACTGGACGGAGGTACCTACGAGCAGTACTTC.

The chain employs TRBV7-2 and TRBJ1-1; 7 bases are shared with TRBD1. Germline V CDR1 and CDR2: SGHTA, FQGNSA. The length of the CDR3 is 14 residues. With 6 bases clipped from V and 1 base from J, the junction kept 5 bases outside the gene matches. The CDR3 DNA follows: TGTGCCAGCAGGGGACAGAATTCGAACACTGAAGCTTTCTTT. Its translation is CASRGQNSNTEAFF.

This chain uses TRBV4-1 with TRBJ1-2; no clear D gene. CDR1 MGHRA and CDR2 YSYEKL come from the germline V gene. The V end lost 4 bases, the J end lost 1 base, and 19 bases lay between the germline ends. The CDR3 runs to 17 residues. The CDR3 DNA is TGCGCCAGCAGCCTAATAGAAACCACCTGGGGTAACTATGGCTACACCTTC. It specifies CASSLIETTWGNYGYTF.

A word on this clone: The identical CDR3 is also encoded by other nucleotide sequences in the sample. This rearrangement joins TRBV30 to TRBJ1-2; the D gene is possibly TRBD1 (6 bases). CDR1 GTSNPN and CDR2 SVGIG come from the germline V gene (reference sequence). CDR3 size: 13 residues. V lost 2 bases and J 4 bases, leaving 11 bases between the germline ends. CDR3 region: CAWSLQGFYGYTF. For the CDR3, the DNA is TGTGCCTGGAGTCTACAGGGCTTCTATGGCTACACCTTC.

The CDR3 protein is CASSSAGGEQFF. The CDR3 DNA sequence: TGTGCCAGCAGTTCCGCGGGGGGTGAGCAGTTCTTC. J is TRBJ2-1 and V is TRBV7-3, with 8 bases lining up with TRBD2. Per the germline V gene, CDR1 is SGHTA and CDR2 is FQGTGA. Losses at the gene ends were 6 bases for V and 9 bases for J; bases not matched to a gene: 4. This CDR3 region has 12 residues. The entire variable domain, with the rest obtained from reference TRBV7-3 and TRBJ2-1, is as follows: GAGVSQTPSNKVTEKGKYVELRCDPISGHTALYWYRQSLGQGPEFLIYFQGTGAADDSGLPNDRFFAVRPEGSVSTLKIQRTERGDSAVYLCASSSAGGEQFFGPGTRLTVL.

The chain has TRBV7-9 and TRBJ2-2; D may match TRBD1 or TRBD2 (5 bases each). Trimming stripped 0 bases from V and 6 bases from J, with 11 bases between. The CDR3 is made up of 15 amino acids. CDR1 is SEHNR and CDR2 is FQNEAQ in the germline V gene (reference sequence). CDR3 coding DNA: TGTGCCAGCAGCTTAGCGGGCCAGGGAGCCGGGGAGCTGTTTTTT. As protein: CASSLAGQGAGELFF.

This chain links TRBV15 with TRBJ1-1, with D maybe TRBD1 (5 bases). There are 17 residues in the CDR3. V shed 3 bases and J shed 6 bases, with 23 bases lying between them. The germline V gene has CDR1 LNHNV and CDR2 YYDKDF (reference sequence). The CDR3 region is CATSRESLTEKGAEAFF. The CDR3 DNA reads as TGTGCCACCAGCAGGGAATCACTTACAGAGAAAGGGGCTGAAGCTTTCTTT.

V usage is TRBV29-1 and J usage is TRBJ2-7; tentatively, D is TRBD1 or TRBD2 (5 bases each). The CDR3 length is 15 residues. V was pared by 0 bases and J by 4 bases, with 16 bases between. Germline-derived CDR1 and CDR2 are SQVTM and ANQGSEA. The CDR3 DNA is TGCAGCGTTGAAGATTGGGGGACCCAGAGGTACGAGCAGTACTTC. Protein sequence: CSVEDWGTQRYEQYF.

V is TRBV9 and J is TRBJ2-7; 7 nucleotides agree with TRBD2. Germline V gene data show CDR1 as SGDLS and CDR2 as YYNGEE. The length of the CDR3 is 14 residues. V gave up 4 bases and J gave up 8 bases; unmatched junction bases: 12. The CDR3 loop reads CASSPRGTTPKQYF. The CDR3 DNA sequence: TGTGCCAGCAGCCCCAGAGGGACTACCCCGAAGCAGTACTTC.

This clone was seen a single time. The chain joins TRBV4-1 to TRBJ2-7, with unresolved D. The germline V and J ends were trimmed by 2 bases and 2 bases, with 13 bases remaining between them. CDR1 is MGHRA and CDR2 is YSYEKL in the germline V gene. This CDR3 spans 15 amino acids. CDR3 sequence reads: CASSQQMTTTYEQYF. In DNA form, the CDR3 reads TGCGCCAGCAGCCAACAGATGACGACGACCTACGAGCAGTACTTC.

The chain recombines TRBV27 with TRBJ1-3, with a weak D call TRBD1 (5 bases). Trimming left V 2 bases short and J 3 bases short, with 8 bases between. The CDR3 has 14 amino acids. The V gene's germline CDR1 is MNHEY and CDR2 SMNVEV (reference sequence). In DNA form, the CDR3 reads TGTGCCAGCAGTTTAAGGGACGGTGGAAACACCATATATTTT. Protein: CASSLRDGGNTIYF.

V is TRBV19 and J is TRBJ2-3, with 7 bases aligning to TRBD2. The CDR3 is 15 residues long. V was pared by 3 bases and J by 3 bases, with 6 bases of the junction left unmatched. Germline V gene lookup returns CDR1 LNHDA and CDR2 SQIVND (reference sequence). The DNA of the CDR3 is TGTGCCAGTAGTATCCGGGTGGGGGGGACAGATACGCAGTATTTT. This encodes CASSIRVGGTDTQYF.

This clone was counted a single time. The genes are TRBV4-1 and TRBJ1-2; 9 bases agree with TRBD1. The V gene's germline CDR1 is MGHRA and CDR2 YSYEKL. Trimming took 0 bases from V and 7 from J; bases not matched to a gene: 9. The CDR3 consists of 16 residues. CDR3 DNA sequence: TGCGCCAGCAGCCAAGAAGGGACAGGGAGTTTTATTGGCTACACCTTC. It yields the protein CASSQEGTGSFIGYTF.

The V and J genes are TRBV30 and TRBJ2-2; 14 nucleotides match TRBD2. With 0 bases clipped from V and 4 bases from J, the junction kept 1 base outside the gene matches. Germline values: CDR1 GTSNPN, CDR2 SVGIG (reference sequence). CDR3 length: 16 amino acids. This chain's CDR3 is CAWSVGLAGVTGELFF. In nucleotides, the CDR3 is TGTGCCTGGAGTGTGGGACTAGCGGGAGTCACCGGGGAGCTGTTTTTT.

This clone was recorded once. This chain links TRBV5-1 with TRBJ2-7; 10 nucleotides agree with TRBD1. Looked up from germline, CDR1 is SGHRS and CDR2 is YFSETQ. This CDR3 comprises 16 residues. The V gene end was trimmed by 0 bases and the J gene end by 2 bases; junction bases not matched to a gene: 5. CDR3 sequence: CASSLAGTGETYEQYF. Here the CDR3 DNA reads TGCGCCAGCAGCTTGGCCGGGACAGGGGAAACCTACGAGCAGTACTTC.

The chain employs TRBV11-1 and TRBJ2-1; D is possibly TRBD1 or TRBD2 (5 bases each). CDR1 and CDR2 from the germline V gene are SGHAT and FQDESV (reference sequence). V gave up 4 bases and J gave up 4 bases, with 17 bases separating them. This CDR3 spans 16 amino acids. As DNA, the CDR3 is TGTGCCAGCAGCTCAAGAACCGGGACCTCTTACAATGAGCAGTTCTTC. Encoded protein: CASSSRTGTSYNEQFF.

The chain couples TRBV9 to TRBJ2-5, with TRBD2 identical over 10 bases. Losses at the gene ends were 3 bases for V and 4 bases for J; bases not matched to a gene: 6. Per the germline V gene, CDR1 is SGDLS and CDR2 is YYNGEE. The CDR3 totals 15 residues. The CDR3 bases are TGTGCCAGCAGCGCTAGCGGGGGAGGAGGAGAGACCCAGTACTTC. Translated, it gives CASSASGGGGETQYF.

Notes on this clone: One end of the junction is discordant with germline, which a read error may explain. V usage is TRBV6-5 and J usage is TRBJ2-7, with 7 bases lining up with TRBD1. The germline V gene encodes CDR1 MNHEY and CDR2 SVGAGI. The CDR3 has 13 residues. DNA of the CDR3: TGTGCCAGCAGGACCCGGGACAGCCCTCGAGTCGACTTC. It specifies CASRTRDSPRVDF.